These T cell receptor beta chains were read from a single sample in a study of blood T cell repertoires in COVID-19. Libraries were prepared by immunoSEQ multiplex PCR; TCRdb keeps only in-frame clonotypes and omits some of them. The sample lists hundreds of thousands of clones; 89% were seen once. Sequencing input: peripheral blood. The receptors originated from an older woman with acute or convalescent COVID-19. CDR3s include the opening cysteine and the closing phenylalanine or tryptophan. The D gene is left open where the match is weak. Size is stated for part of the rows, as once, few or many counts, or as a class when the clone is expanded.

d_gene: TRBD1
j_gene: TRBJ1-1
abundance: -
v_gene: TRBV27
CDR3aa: CASRPGGLTEAFF
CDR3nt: TGTGCCAGCAGGCCAGGGGGACTCACTGAAGCTTTCTTT

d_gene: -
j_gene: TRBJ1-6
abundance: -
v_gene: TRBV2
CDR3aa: CAREDSPLHF
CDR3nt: TGTGCCAGAGAGGATTCACCCCTCCACTTT

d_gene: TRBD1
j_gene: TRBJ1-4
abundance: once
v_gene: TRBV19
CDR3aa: CASSSPGQGNEKLFF
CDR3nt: TGTGCCAGTAGTTCGCCGGGACAGGGGAATGAAAAACTGTTTTTT

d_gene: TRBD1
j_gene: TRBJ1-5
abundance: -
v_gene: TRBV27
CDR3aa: CASRRQGGNQPQHF
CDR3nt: TGTGCCAGCAGGAGACAGGGGGGCAATCAGCCCCAGCATTTT

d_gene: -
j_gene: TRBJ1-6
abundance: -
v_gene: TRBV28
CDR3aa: CASSATEGTYSPLHF
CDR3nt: TGTGCCAGCAGCGCAACGGAGGGCACGTATTCACCCCTCCACTTT

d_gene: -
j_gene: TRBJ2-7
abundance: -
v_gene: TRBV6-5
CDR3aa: CASSYPGTYEQYF
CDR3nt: TGTGCCAGCAGTTACCCCGGGACTTACGAGCAGTACTTC

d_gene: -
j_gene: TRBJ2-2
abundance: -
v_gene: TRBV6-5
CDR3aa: CASSSFGTRNTGELFF
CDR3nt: TGTGCCAGCAGTTCTTTCGGGACTCGGAACACCGGGGAGCTGTTTTTT

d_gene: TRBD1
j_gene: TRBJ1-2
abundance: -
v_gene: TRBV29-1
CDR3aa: CSVDRTGDYGYTF
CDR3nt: TGCAGCGTTGACCGGACAGGGGACTATGGCTACACCTTC

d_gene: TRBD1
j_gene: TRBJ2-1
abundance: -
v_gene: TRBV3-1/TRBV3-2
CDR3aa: CASSLLGGTGKSEQFF
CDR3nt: TGTGCCAGCAGCCTTCTAGGGGGGACAGGGAAGAGTGAGCAGTTCTTC

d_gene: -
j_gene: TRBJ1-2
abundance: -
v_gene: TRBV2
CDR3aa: CASSEGPGQSNYGYTF
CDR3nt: TGTGCCAGCAGTGAAGGTCCTGGACAGTCAAACTATGGCTACACCTTC

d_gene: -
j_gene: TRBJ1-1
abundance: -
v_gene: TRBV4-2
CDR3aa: CASSQDTGDWKAFF
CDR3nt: TGTGCCAGCAGCCAAGATACGGGGGACTGGAAAGCTTTCTTT

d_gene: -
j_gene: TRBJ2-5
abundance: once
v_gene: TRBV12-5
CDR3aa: CASGLVLSGGYQETQYF
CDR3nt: TGTGCTAGTGGTTTGGTACTCAGTGGGGGGTACCAAGAGACCCAGTACTTC

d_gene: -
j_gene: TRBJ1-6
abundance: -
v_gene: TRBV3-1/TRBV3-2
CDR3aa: CASSHLGESNKSSYNSPLHF
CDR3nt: TGTGCCAGCAGCCATCTCGGGGAGAGTAATAAAAGCTCCTATAATTCACCCCTCCACTTT

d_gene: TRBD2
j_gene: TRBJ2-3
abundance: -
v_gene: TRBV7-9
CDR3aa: CASSLGTSGSIRTDTQYF
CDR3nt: TGTGCCAGCAGCTTAGGGACTAGCGGGAGTATAAGGACAGATACGCAGTATTTT

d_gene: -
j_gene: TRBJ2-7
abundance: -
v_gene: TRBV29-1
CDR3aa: CSVGGGTTYRARNEQYF
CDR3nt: TGCAGCGTTGGGGGTGGGACAACATACAGGGCACGGAACGAGCAGTACTTC

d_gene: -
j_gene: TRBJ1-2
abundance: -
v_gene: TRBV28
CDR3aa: CASSGGAGGYGYTF
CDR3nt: TGTGCCAGCAGTGGGGGGGCAGGCGGCTATGGCTACACCTTC

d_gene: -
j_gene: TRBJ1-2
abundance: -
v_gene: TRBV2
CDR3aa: CASSEQASIMDGYTF
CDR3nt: TGTGCCAGCAGTGAACAGGCGTCTATCATGGATGGCTACACCTTC

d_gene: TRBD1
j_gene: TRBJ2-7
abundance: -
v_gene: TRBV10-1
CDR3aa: CASSQGQGGCYEQYF
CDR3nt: TGCGCCAGCAGTCAAGGACAGGGCGGTTGCTACGAGCAGTACTTC

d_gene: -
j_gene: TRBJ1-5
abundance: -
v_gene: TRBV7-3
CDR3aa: CASSLIRDNQPQHF
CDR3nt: TGTGCCAGCAGCTTAATCAGGGACAATCAGCCCCAGCATTTT

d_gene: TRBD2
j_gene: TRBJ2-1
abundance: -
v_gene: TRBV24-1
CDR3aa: CATSDFKASGSDEQFF
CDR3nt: TGTGCCACCAGTGATTTTAAGGCTAGCGGGAGTGATGAGCAGTTCTTC

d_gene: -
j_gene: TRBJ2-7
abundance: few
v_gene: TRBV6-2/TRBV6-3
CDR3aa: CASSSFYEQYF
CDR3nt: TGTGCCAGCAGCTCCTTCTACGAGCAGTACTTC

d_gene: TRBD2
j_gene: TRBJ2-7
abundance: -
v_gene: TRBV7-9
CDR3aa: CASSLEFMRRASGTYEQYF
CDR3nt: TGTGCCAGCAGCTTAGAGTTTATGCGGCGAGCTAGCGGAACCTACGAGCAGTACTTC

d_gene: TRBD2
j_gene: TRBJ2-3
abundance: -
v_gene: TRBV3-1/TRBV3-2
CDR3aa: CASSRETSGGGTTQYF
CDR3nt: TGTGCCAGCAGCCGTGAGACTAGCGGGGGGGGTACTACGCAGTATTTT

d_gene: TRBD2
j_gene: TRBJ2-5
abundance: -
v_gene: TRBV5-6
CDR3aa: CASSLVLLAGGPGETQYF
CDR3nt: TGTGCCAGCAGCTTGGTTTTGTTAGCGGGAGGGCCCGGGGAGACCCAGTACTTC

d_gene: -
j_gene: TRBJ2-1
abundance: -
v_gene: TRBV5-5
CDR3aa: CASSFPYPDTYNEQFF
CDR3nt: TGTGCCAGCAGCTTCCCCTACCCGGACACTTACAATGAGCAGTTCTTC

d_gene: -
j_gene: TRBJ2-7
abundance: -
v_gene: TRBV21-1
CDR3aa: CASSKGGWGPPVDEQYF
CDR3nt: TGTGCCAGCAGCAAAGGGGGTTGGGGGCCCCCGGTGGACGAGCAGTACTTC

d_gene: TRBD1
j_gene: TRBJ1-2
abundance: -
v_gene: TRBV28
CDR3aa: CASSLLQGAGGRDGYTF
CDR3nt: TGTGCCAGCAGTTTATTACAGGGGGCAGGAGGAAGGGATGGCTACACCTTC

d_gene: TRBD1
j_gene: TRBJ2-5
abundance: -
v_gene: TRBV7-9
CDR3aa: CASSPPGQGRETQYF
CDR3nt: TGTGCCAGCAGCCCCCCGGGACAGGGGAGAGAGACCCAGTACTTC

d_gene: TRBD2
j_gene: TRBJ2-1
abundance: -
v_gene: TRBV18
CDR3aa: CASPLTTAGATDEQFF
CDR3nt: TGTGCCAGCCCTCTCACAACAGCGGGGGCAACGGATGAGCAGTTCTTC

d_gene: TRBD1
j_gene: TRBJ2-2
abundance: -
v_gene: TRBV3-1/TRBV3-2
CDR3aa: CASSQELGTANTGELFF
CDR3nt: TGTGCCAGCAGCCAAGAGTTGGGGACAGCCAACACCGGGGAGCTGTTTTTT

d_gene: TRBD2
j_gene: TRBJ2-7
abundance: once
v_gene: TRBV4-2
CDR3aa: CASSQGRLGGDSYEQYF
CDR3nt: TGTGCCAGCAGCCAGGGGCGTTTGGGGGGGGACTCCTACGAGCAGTACTTC

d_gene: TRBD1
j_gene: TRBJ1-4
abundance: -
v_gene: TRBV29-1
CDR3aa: CSALTGENEKLFF
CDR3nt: TGCAGCGCCCTAACAGGGGAAAATGAAAAACTGTTTTTT

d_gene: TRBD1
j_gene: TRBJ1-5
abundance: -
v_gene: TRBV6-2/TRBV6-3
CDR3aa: CASSQGTGLGNQPQHF
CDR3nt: TGTGCCAGCAGTCAAGGGACAGGGTTGGGTAATCAGCCCCAGCATTTT

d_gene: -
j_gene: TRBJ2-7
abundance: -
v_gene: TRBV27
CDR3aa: CASRNLNRFSSYEQYF
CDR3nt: TGTGCCAGCAGGAATCTTAACAGGTTTAGCTCCTACGAGCAGTACTTC

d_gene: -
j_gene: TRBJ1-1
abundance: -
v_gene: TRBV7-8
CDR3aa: CASSLEGRYRTAFF
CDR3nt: TGTGCCAGCAGCTTAGAGGGGCGTTACCGGACAGCTTTCTTT

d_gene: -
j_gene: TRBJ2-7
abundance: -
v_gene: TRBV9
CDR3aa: CASSAADRLYEQYF
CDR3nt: TGTGCCAGCAGCGCGGCGGACAGACTCTACGAGCAGTACTTC

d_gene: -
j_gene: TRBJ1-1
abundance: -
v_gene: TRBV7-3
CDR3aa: CASSYEVGEAFF
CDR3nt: TGTGCCAGCAGTTATGAGGTTGGTGAAGCTTTCTTT

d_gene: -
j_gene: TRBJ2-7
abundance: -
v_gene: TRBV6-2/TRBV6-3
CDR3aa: CASSYSIRGRTASYEQYF
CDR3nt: TGTGCCAGCAGTTACTCGATAAGAGGAAGGACAGCGTCCTACGAGCAGTACTTC

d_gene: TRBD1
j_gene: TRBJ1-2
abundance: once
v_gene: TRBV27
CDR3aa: CASSLQGGNYGYTF
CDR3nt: TGTGCCAGCAGTTTGCAGGGGGGTAACTATGGCTACACCTTC

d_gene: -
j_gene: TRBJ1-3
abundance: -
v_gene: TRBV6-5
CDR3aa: CATPGMGGNTIYF
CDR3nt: TGTGCCACCCCGGGGATGGGTGGAAACACCATATATTTT

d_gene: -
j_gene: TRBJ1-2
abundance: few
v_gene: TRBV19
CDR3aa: CASSSNYGYTF
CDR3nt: TGTGCCAGTAGCTCTAACTATGGCTACACCTTC

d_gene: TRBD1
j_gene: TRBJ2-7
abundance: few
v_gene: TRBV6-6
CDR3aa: CASSLWTGLNEQYF
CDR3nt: TGTGCCAGCAGTCTGTGGACAGGGCTAAACGAGCAGTACTTC

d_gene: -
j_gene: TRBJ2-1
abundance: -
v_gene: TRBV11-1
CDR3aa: CASSSSLLGLLSEQFF
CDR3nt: TGTGCCAGCAGCTCCTCGCTCCTGGGACTCTTAAGTGAGCAGTTCTTC

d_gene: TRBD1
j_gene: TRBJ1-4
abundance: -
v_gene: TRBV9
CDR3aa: CASSERDRGSATNEKLFF
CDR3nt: TGTGCCAGCAGCGAAAGGGACAGGGGTTCTGCAACTAATGAAAAACTGTTTTTT

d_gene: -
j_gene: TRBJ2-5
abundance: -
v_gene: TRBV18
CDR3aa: CASSTAGVQETQYF
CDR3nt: TGTGCCAGCTCTACTGCCGGGGTTCAAGAGACCCAGTACTTC

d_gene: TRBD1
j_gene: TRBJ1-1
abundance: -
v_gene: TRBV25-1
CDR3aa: CASSGTGRNTEAFF
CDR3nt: TGTGCCAGCAGTGGGACAGGCCGGAACACTGAAGCTTTCTTT

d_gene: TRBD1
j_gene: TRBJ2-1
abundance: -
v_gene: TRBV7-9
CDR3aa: CASSLGQGAANEQFF
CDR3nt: TGTGCCAGCAGCTTGGGACAGGGGGCTGCAAATGAGCAGTTCTTC

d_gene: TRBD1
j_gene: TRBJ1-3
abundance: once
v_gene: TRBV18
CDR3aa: CASSLGETGIRNTIYF
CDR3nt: TGTGCCAGCTCGCTCGGAGAGACAGGGATACGAAACACCATATATTTT

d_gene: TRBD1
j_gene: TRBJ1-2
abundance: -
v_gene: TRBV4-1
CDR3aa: CASSQDPGQSIGGYGYTF
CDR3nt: TGCGCCAGCAGCCAGGACCCGGGACAGAGCATTGGGGGCTATGGCTACACCTTC

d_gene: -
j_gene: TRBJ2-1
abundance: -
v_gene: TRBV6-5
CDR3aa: CASSQGLSYNEQFF
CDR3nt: TGTGCCAGCAGCCAAGGACTCTCCTACAATGAGCAGTTCTTC

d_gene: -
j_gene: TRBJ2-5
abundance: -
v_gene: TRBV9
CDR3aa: CASTPQGEETQYF
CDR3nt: TGTGCCAGCACCCCACAGGGAGAGGAGACCCAGTACTTC

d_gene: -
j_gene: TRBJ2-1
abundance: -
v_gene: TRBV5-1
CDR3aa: CASTPTGTPAGDEQFF
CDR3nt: TGCGCCAGCACTCCCACCGGGACTCCGGCGGGCGATGAGCAGTTCTTC

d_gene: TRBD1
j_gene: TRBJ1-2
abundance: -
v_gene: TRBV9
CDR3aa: CASSLGQGANYGYTF
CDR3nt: TGTGCCAGCAGCCTGGGACAGGGGGCGAACTATGGCTACACCTTC

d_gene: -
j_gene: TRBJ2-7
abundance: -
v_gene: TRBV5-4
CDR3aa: CASSRKSSSYEQYF
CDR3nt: TGTGCCAGCAGCCGTAAATCGAGCTCCTACGAGCAGTACTTC